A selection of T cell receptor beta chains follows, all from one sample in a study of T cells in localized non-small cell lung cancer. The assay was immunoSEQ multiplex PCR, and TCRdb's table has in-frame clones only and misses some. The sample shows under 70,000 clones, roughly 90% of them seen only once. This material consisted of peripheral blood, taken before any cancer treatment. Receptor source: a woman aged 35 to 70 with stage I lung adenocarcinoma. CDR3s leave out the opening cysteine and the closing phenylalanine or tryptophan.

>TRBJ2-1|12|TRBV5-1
ASSLGDSYNEQF
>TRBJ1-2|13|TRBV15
ATSIRGHLKGGYT
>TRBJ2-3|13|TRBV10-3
AITDSGGPTDTQY
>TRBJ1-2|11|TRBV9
ASSVGTGYGYT
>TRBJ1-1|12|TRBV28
ASSLGGTNTEAF
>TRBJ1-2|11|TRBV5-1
ASSFGTNYGYT
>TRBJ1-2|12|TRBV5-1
ASSLEGTAYGYT
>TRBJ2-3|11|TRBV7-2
ASSSQELGTQY
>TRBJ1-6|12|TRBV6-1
ASSDRQGNSPLH
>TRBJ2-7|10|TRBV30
AWEPGQREQY
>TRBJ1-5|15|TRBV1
FSRSDRLVYSNQPQH
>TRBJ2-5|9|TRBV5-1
ASSSQETQY
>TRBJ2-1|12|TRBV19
ASSPSPAYNEQF
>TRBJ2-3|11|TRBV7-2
ASSQVGGVAQY
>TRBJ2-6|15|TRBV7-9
ASSSYTGIPGANVLT
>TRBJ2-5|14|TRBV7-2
ASSSGLAGGKETQY
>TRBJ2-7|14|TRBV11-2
ASSSGLAGVKYEQY
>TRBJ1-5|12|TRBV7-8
ASSWTGGGQPQH
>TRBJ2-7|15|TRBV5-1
ASSSATAGGFSYEQY
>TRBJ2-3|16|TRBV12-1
ASSFVRRGVCKADTQY
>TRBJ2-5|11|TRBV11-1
ASSRRGGETQY
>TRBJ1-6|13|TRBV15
ATSRESRSNSPLH
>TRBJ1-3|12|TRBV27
ASSVRGAGNTIY
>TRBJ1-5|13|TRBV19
ASSIPGLGNQPQH
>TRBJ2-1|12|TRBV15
ATSIQGVVNEQF
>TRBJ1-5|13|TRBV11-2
ASSPDRGVNQPQH
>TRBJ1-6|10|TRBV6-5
ASSFGGSPLH
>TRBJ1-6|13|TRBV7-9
ASSLADRDNSPLH
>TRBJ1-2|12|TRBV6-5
ASRRPRDEYGYT
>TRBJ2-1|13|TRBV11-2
ASSLRTSGARGQF
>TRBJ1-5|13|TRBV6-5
ASSLSRGTDQPQH
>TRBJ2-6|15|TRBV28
ASSLLGQSSGANVLT
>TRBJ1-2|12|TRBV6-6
ASSYSEANYGYT
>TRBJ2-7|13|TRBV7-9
ASSFNRGPTYEQY
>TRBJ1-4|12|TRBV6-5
ASKGTGTNEKLF
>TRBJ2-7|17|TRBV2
ASSEAGGAVPTSSYEQY
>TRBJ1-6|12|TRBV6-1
ASSEYSPNSPLH
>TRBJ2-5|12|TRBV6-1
ASSRGLVQETQY
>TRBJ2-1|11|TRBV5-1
ASSLEISNEQF
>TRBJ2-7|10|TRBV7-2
ASSLVPYEQY
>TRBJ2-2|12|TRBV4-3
ASSQHEITGELF
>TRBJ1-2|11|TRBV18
ASSPLTEYGYT
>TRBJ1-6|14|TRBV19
ASRPYLTGLESPLH
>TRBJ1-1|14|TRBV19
ASSIGRGLLNTEAF
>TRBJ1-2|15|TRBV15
ATSSYYREPSFYGYT
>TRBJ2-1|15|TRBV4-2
ASNGLAGGASGNEQF
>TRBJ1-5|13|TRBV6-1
ASRTSLSLNQPQH
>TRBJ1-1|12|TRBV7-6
ASSLGGMNTEAF